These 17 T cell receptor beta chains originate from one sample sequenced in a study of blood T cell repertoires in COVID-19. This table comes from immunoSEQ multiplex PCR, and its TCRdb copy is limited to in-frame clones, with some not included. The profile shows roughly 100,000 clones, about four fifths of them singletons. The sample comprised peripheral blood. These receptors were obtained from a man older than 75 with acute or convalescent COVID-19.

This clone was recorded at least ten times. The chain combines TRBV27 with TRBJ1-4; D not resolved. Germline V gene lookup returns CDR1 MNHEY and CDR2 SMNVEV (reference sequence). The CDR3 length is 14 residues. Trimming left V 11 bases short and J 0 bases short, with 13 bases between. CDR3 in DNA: TGTGCCTCCAAGGCGGATGCAACTAATGAAAAACTGTTTTTT. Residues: CASKADATNEKLFF.

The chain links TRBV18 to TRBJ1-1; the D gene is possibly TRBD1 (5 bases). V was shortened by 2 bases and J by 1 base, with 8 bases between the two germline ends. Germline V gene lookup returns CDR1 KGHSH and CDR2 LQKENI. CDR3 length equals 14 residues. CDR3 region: CASSPNRRNTEAFF. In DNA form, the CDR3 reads TGTGCCAGCTCACCAAACAGGAGGAACACTGAAGCTTTCTTT.

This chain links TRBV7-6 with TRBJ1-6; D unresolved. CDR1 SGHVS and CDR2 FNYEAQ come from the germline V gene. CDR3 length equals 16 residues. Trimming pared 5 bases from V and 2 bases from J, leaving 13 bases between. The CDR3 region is CASSPRRRTYNSPLHF. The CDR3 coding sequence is TGTGCCAGCAGCCCCCGGCGGCGGACCTATAATTCACCCCTCCACTTT.

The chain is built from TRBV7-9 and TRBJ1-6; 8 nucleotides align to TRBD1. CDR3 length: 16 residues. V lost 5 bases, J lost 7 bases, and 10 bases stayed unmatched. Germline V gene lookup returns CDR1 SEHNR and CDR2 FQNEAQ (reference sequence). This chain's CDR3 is CASSTRDRGGNSPLHF. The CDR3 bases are TGTGCCAGCAGCACCAGAGACAGGGGCGGAAATTCACCCCTCCACTTT.

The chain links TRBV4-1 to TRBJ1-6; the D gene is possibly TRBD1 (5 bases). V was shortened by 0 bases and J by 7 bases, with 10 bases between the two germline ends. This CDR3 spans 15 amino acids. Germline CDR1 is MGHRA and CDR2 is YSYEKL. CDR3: CASSQDREWNSPLHF. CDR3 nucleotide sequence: TGCGCCAGCAGCCAAGACAGGGAATGGAATTCACCCCTCCACTTT.

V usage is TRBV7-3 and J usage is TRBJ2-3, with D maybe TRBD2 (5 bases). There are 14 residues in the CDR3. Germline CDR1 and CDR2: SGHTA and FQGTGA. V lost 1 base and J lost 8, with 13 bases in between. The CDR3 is CASSLRGPESTQYF. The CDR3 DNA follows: TGTGCCAGCAGCTTAAGAGGGCCTGAGAGTACGCAGTATTTT.

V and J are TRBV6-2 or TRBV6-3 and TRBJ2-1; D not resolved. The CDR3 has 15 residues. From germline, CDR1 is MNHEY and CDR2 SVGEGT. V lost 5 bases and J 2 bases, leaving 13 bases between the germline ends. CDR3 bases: TGTGCCAGCAGTGGGTCCTCCACTACCTACAATGAGCAGTTCTTC. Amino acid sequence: CASSGSSTTYNEQFF.

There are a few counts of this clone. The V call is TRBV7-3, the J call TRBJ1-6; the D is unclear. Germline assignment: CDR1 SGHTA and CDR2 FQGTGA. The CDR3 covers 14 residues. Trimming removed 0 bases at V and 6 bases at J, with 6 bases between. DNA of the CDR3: TGTGCCAGCAGCTTAACGGTACTTAATTCACCCCTCCACTTT. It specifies CASSLTVLNSPLHF.

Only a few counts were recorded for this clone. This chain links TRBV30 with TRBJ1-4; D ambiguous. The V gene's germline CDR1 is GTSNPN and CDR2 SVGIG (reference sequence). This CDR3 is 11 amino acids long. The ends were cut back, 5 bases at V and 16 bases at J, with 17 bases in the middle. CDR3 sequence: CAWSREGHWFF. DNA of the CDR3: TGTGCCTGGTCCCGCGAGGGTCACTGGTTTTTT.

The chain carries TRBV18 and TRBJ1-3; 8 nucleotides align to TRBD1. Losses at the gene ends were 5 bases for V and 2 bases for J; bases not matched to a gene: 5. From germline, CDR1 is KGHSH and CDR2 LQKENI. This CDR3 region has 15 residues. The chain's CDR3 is CASSEGQVAGNTIYF. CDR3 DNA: TGTGCCAGCTCAGAGGGACAGGTAGCTGGAAACACCATATATTTT.

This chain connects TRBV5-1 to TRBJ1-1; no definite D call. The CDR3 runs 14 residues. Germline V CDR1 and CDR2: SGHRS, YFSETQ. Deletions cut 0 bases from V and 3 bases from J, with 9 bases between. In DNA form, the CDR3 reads TGCGCCAGCAGCTTGGTGGCGGGAGACACTGAAGCTTTCTTT. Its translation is CASSLVAGDTEAFF.

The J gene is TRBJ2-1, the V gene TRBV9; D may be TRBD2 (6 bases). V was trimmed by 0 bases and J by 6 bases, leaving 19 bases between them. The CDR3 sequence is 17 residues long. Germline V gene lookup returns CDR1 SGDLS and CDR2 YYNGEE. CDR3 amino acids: CASSVEVAAKVRNEQFF. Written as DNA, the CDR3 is TGTGCCAGCAGCGTAGAAGTAGCGGCGAAGGTCCGCAATGAGCAGTTCTTC.

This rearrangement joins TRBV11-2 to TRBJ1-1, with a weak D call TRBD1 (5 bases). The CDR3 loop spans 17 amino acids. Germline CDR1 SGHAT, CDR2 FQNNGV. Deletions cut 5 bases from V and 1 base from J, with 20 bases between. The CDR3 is CASSRAQGGFRNTEAFF. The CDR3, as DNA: TGTGCCAGCAGCCGGGCCCAGGGCGGCTTTAGGAACACTGAAGCTTTCTTT. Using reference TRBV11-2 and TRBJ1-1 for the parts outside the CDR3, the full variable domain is EAGVAQSPRYKIIEKRQSVAFWCNPISGHATLYWYQQILGQGPKLLIQFQNNGVVDDSQLPKDRFSAERLKGVDSTLKIQPAKLEDSAVYLCASSRAQGGFRNTEAFFGQGTRLTVV.

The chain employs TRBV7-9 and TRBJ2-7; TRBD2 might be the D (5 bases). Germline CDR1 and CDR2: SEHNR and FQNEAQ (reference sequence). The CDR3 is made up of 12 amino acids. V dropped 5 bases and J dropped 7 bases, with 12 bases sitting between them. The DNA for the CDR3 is TGTGCCAGCAGCCGGGGTGACGGGGAGCAGTACTTC. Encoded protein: CASSRGDGEQYF.

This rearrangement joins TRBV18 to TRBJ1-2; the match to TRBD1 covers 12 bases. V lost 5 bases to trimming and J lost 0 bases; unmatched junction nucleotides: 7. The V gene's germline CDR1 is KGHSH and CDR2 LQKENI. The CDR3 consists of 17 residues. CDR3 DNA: TGTGCCAGCTCAGCGGGACAGGGGGCACCAGCTAACTATGGCTACACCTTC. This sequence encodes CASSAGQGAPANYGYTF.

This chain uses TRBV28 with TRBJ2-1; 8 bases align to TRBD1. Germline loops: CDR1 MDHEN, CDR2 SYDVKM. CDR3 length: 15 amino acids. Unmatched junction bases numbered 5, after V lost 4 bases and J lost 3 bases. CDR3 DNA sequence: TGTGCCAGCAGTTACGACAGGGGCTTCTACAATGAGCAGTTCTTC. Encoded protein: CASSYDRGFYNEQFF.

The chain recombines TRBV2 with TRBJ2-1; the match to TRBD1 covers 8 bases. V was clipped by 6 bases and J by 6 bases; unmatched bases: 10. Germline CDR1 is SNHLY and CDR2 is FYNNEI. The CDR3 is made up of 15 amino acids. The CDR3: CASSKGQVSGNEQFF. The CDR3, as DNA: TGTGCCAGCAGCAAGGGACAGGTCTCCGGCAATGAGCAGTTCTTC.